This is a list of T cell receptor beta chains from one sample in a study of T-cell reconstitution after alpha-beta-depleted transplantation in children. MiXCR, run by TCRdb on the PCR reads, gives a single entry per CDR3 protein. The table records some 80,000 distinct CDR3 sequences, around a sixth of them present only once. The sample was PBMCs, mostly from graft donor cells, taken 360 days after TCRalphabeta/CD19-depleted stem cell transplant. The source of these receptors is a male patient between 2 and 10 years old who had a stem cell transplant for acute lymphoblastic leukemia, so the T cells may come from the graft donor. CDR3s include the opening cysteine and the closing phenylalanine or tryptophan. A D gene is named only where the DNA matches it firmly. Expanded clones are given a class, and other clones once, few, many or no size at all.

V	D	size	J	DNA	CDR3
TRBV2	-	-	TRBJ2-7	TGTGCCAGCAGTGAAGCGTGGGGTAGCTTCCGGGACACCCACTACGAGCAGTACTTC	CASSEAWGSFRDTHYEQYF
TRBV10-3	-	-	TRBJ2-2	TGTGCCATCACGGCCCAACAGGGCGGGGAGCTGTTTTTT	CAITAQQGGELFF
TRBV4-1	TRBD1	few	TRBJ2-7	TGCGCCAGCAGCCAAGAGACAGGGGCGGGCTACGAGCAGTACTTC	CASSQETGAGYEQYF
TRBV29-1	-	many	TRBJ2-2	TGCAGCGTCGAACCCGGGAACACCGGGGAGCTGTTTTTT	CSVEPGNTGELFF
TRBV7-9	-	-	TRBJ2-5	TGTGCCAGCAGCTTAGGAGGGAAGGAGACCCAGTACTTC	CASSLGGKETQYF
TRBV12-3/TRBV12-4	TRBD1	-	TRBJ2-6	TGTGCCAGCAGTCCTGGACAGGGAGCCTCCTCTGGGGCCAACGTCCTGACTTTC	CASSPGQGASSGANVLTF
TRBV7-9	TRBD1	many	TRBJ2-5	TGTGCCAGCCGCCGGCGGGTACAGGGGAAAGAGACCCAGTACTTC	CASRRRVQGKETQYF
TRBV10-3	-	many	TRBJ2-7	TGTGCCATCAGTGAAGTGGGACGCCAACACTACGAGCAGTACTTC	CAISEVGRQHYEQYF
TRBV24-1	TRBD2	-	TRBJ2-1	TGTGCCACCAGTGATCCGGGAGGGGGACCTCATGAGCAGTTCTTC	CATSDPGGGPHEQFF
TRBV6-2/TRBV6-3	TRBD2	few	TRBJ2-1	TGTGCCAGCACCCCACTAGCGGGAGTGAACAATGAGCAGTTCTTC	CASTPLAGVNNEQFF
TRBV5-5	TRBD1	-	TRBJ1-5	TGTGCCAGCAGCTTGGGGGGACAGAATCAGCCCCAGCATTTT	CASSLGGQNQPQHF
TRBV2	TRBD2	-	TRBJ2-1	TGTGCCAGCAGTGAGGCGGGAGCGTCCTACAATGAGCAGTTCTTC	CASSEAGASYNEQFF